This T cell receptor (beta chain) was sequenced for a study of shared clonotypes between healthy human individuals (dated by TCRdb to the early 2020s). Some background on the complete study: The cohort comprised two women and a few men aged 18 to 49 years. The study deeply sequenced blood TCR repertoires of five healthy adults to estimate repertoire size and the extent of clonotype sharing between individuals. For each donor, CD4 naive and CD4 memory were each given three plates, CD8 naive was given two plates, and CD8 memory was given one plate. Between about 0.85 and 9.5 billion PBMCs per donor were obtained by leukapheresis. Libraries were prepared and TCR repertoires were sequenced by different laboratories using diverse techniques, in order to increase sequencing depth and limit assay-specific biases.

Based on the germline V gene, the CDR1 and CDR2 sequences are SGHRS and YFSETQ. A distance of 11 bases separates the germline ends of V and J, which lose 0 bases and 8 bases respectively. The CDR3, from cysteine to phenylalanine, totals 13 residues. Only CDR3 DNA is held: 39 bases, read in frame from base 1. Using the deep immunoSEQ assay, TCR CDR3 regions were amplified from genomic DNA by multiplex PCR. For each cell subset, the extracted genomic DNA was distributed evenly across all wells of several immunoSEQ 96-well plates, and each plate served as one replicate. Each replicate PCR for sorted subsets received roughly 200 ng genomic DNA, equal to about 29,000 T cell genomes. Purified libraries were measured with a Qubit 3.0 fluorometer, size-checked on a Bioanalyzer 2100, and measured again with the KAPA Library Quantification kit. Every immunoSEQ 96-well plate was sequenced on a separate single-read 150-cycle Illumina NextSeq 550 flow cell. In the paper's pipeline: Because the immunoSEQ output included only junctional sequences and no quality scores, the filtering could not be the same as the filtering used for full-length reads. Sequences were annotated with PyIR, a Python wrapper for IgBLAST v1.9, using IMGT germline references to assign V/J genes and CDR3. Reads were filtered out if the reads had weak V/J assignments (E-value above 1e-6), no CDR3, stop codons, out-of-frame junctions, or ambiguous translated residues. V3J clonotypes were defined as sequences sharing the same inferred V gene, J gene, and CDR3 amino acid sequence. To compute the percentage overlap between repertoires, the number of shared unique clonotypes was divided by the size of the smaller repertoire. Three approaches were used to assess repertoire richness: RTK rarefaction, the Chao1 estimator, and Recon v2.1 estimates of unobserved clonotypes. OLGA was used to compute generation probabilities for all TCRbeta clonotypes that the gDNA method yielded from a few donors. In TCRdb, the immuneACCESS table is reduced to in-frame sequences with V and J assigned. These tables do not hold every clone; where another copy was compared, an unresolved V gene accounts for under half, and the others remain unexplained. The DNA gave D and trimming, while V, J and clone size come from that table. The sample table lists about a million clones, 60% to 80% of them with a count of one. Clones ranked in the top ten supply 0.7% to 0.95% of the sample.

What the authors observed across the whole study: The small number of donors limited the genetic and exposure-history diversity represented. Sampling was limited to blood, and TCR repertoires in tissue likely differ from TCR repertoires in blood. Higher generation probabilities were observed for clonotypes shared by all four sorted-subset donors than for non-shared clonotypes. Based on pairwise subsampling, the degree of clonotype sharing among donors was expected to be affected by sequencing depth. Naive subsets generally had larger estimated clonotype richness than memory subsets did. Rarefaction of sorted-subset datasets indicated incomplete sequencing despite the large sequencing depth. When a handful of donors were compared, the shared fraction of clonotypes was about 5.4% for naive CD4, about 4% for naive CD8, 2% to 2.5% for memory CD4, and 0.4% for memory CD8.

Healthy HIV-negative adults with no recently reported acute infections or vaccinations were included as donors. Every donor was a Caucasian adult residing in Nashville, Tennessee, USA. CD4+ T cells were enriched by magnetic negative selection, after which naive cells were positively selected on CD45RA and the negative fraction was taken as the memory subset. Blood was collected by leukapheresis, and PBMCs were isolated by Ficoll-Histopaque density gradient centrifugation and then cryopreserved in liquid nitrogen vapor phase. Analytical flow cytometry was used to check the purity and quantity of each magnetically sorted T cell population. Genomic DNA was isolated from each sorted fraction and quantified by UV absorbance on a Nanodrop 2000c. Note on this clone: Its target antigen remains unknown. Qualities for individual bases were not recorded, and no much larger clone is one base off.

Material: memory CD4+ T cells from PBMCs. The cell subset or site label here, explained by the study, means: CD45RA-negative fraction. Recombination joined TRBV5-1 with TRBJ1-2, with the D gene not confidently named. The sequence was obtained from a man between 18 and 29 years old in good health. Some clones in this sample may be carry-over from other donors' samples. The sequenced DNA is TGCGCCAGCAGCTTGGCCTCCTACCTGGGCTACACCTTC. Translated, this gives CASSLASYLGYTF.